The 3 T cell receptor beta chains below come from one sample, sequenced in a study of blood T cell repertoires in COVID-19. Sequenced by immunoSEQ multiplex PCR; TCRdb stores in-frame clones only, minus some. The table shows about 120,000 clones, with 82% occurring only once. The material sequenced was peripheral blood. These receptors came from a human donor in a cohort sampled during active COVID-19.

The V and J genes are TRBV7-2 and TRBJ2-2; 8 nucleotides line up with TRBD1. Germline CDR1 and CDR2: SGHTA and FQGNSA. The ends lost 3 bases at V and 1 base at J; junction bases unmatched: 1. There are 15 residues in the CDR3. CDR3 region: CASSFGTGNTGELFF. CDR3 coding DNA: TGTGCCAGCAGCTTTGGGACAGGGAACACCGGGGAGCTGTTTTTT.

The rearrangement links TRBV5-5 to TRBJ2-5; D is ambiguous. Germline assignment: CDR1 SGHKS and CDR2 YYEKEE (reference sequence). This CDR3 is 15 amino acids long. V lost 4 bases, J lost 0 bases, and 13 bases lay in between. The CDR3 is CASSPRFPYQETQYF. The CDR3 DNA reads TGTGCCAGCAGCCCCCGGTTCCCGTACCAAGAGACCCAGTACTTC.

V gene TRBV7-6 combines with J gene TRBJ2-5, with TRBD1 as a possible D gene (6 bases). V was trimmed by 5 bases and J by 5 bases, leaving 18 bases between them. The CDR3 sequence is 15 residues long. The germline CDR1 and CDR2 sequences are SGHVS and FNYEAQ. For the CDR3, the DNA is TGTGCCAGCAGCCAAACGCAGGGGTTAGGGGAGACCCAGTACTTC. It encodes CASSQTQGLGETQYF.